These 5 T cell receptor beta chains were all obtained from the same sample, sequenced in a study of neoadjuvant nivolumab and ipilimumab in lung cancer. TCRdb's table, derived via immunoSEQ multiplex PCR, lists solely in-frame clones and lacks some. This repertoire shows 40,000 to 55,000 clones, around 89% found once; its top ten account for 3.7%. The starting material was blood, obtained before neoadjuvant nivolumab, alone or with ipilimumab. The receptors here all came from an adult with non-small cell lung cancer. Some clones in this sample may be carry-over from other donors' samples.

The CDR3 here is CASSDRVGTEAFF. As DNA, the CDR3 is TGTGCCAGCAGTGACAGGGTCGGCACTGAAGCTTTCTTT. V and J are TRBV6-1 and TRBJ1-1, with D perhaps TRBD1 (5 bases). The CDR3 extends over 13 amino acids. From germline, CDR1 is MNHNS and CDR2 SASEGT. The germline V and J ends were trimmed by 3 bases and 4 bases, with 9 bases remaining between them.

The chain carries TRBV11-2 and TRBJ2-1; D gene uncertain. CDR1 is SGHAT, CDR2 FQNNGV, per germline. CDR3 length equals 12 residues. Trimming removed 0 bases from V and 6 bases from J, with 3 bases in between. The DNA for the CDR3 is TGTGCCAGCAGCTTAGATCGCAATGAGCAGTTCTTC. Encoded protein: CASSLDRNEQFF.

V and J are TRBV21-1 and TRBJ2-5; TRBD2 reflects the table's D call only, with no check against the DNA. TRBV21-1 is shown as a pseudogene. This CDR3 is 10 amino acids long. The CDR3 DNA sequence: TGTGCCAGCAGCAAATATTCCCAGTACTTC. This translates into CASSKYSQYF.

The V call is TRBV5-1, the J call TRBJ2-6, with a tentative D call TRBD2 (6 bases). Germline V gene data show CDR1 as SGHRS and CDR2 as YFSETQ. CDR3 size: 15 residues. V shed 3 bases and J shed 1 base, with 8 bases lying between them. CDR3 region: CASSSLASGANVLTF. Written as DNA, the CDR3 is TGCGCCAGCAGCTCACTAGCATCTGGGGCCAACGTCCTGACTTTC.

The CDR3 DNA reads TGTGCCACCCAAGGAGCGGGTTCGGATACGCAGTATTTT. This gives the protein CATQGAGSDTQYF. The chain recombines TRBV5-4 with TRBJ2-3; the D gene is possibly TRBD2 (6 bases). Germline V gene lookup returns CDR1 SGHNT and CDR2 YYREEE (reference sequence). Trimming took off 9 bases at V and 6 bases at J, with 17 bases between the two ends. This CDR3 spans 13 amino acids.